The 4 T cell receptor beta chains listed next were all sequenced from one sample in a study of beta chain features in type 1 diabetes. The isolated RNA, all of it, was reverse transcribed, so expressed TCRB transcripts were what got sequenced. Here immunoSEQ multiplex PCR was the method, and the copy in TCRdb shows in-frame clones only, minus some. The sample lists over 150,000 clones, around 13% occurring once. Sequences were obtained from central memory CD4+ T cells from blood. Source of these receptors: a woman aged 18-30 years in good health.

The rearrangement uses TRBV19 and TRBJ1-5, with D perhaps matching TRBD1 (5 bases). The germline CDR1 and CDR2 sequences are LNHDA and SQIVND (reference sequence). The CDR3 is made up of 13 amino acids. Trimming removed 3 bases at V and 6 bases at J, with 9 bases between. CDR3 bases: TGTGCCAGTAGTATTGAAGGGGCTCAGCCCCAGCATTTT. It is translated as CASSIEGAQPQHF.

This clone has a handful of counts. This chain uses TRBV27 with TRBJ1-5; a weak D match, TRBD1 (6 bases). The CDR3 runs to 15 residues. CDR1 is MNHEY and CDR2 is SMNVEV in the germline V gene (reference sequence). V dropped 6 bases and J dropped 2 bases, with 14 bases sitting between them. CDR3 region: CASSSNRVGNQPQHF. The CDR3 DNA follows: TGTGCCAGCAGCTCAAACAGGGTCGGCAATCAGCCCCAGCATTTT.

This chain connects TRBV6-5 to TRBJ2-7; 8 positions match TRBD1. The CDR3 spans 11 residues. Looked up from germline, CDR1 is MNHEY and CDR2 is SVGAGI. Losses at the gene ends were 5 bases for V and 11 bases for J; bases not matched to a gene: 5. The CDR3: CASSENRGKYF. CDR3 bases: TGTGCCAGCAGTGAGAACAGGGGGAAGTACTTC.

CDR3 residues: CASSLTRGNSIQYF. The DNA of the CDR3 is TGTGCCAGCAGCCTCACGAGGGGGAATAGCATTCAGTACTTC. The rearrangement links TRBV7-9 to TRBJ2-4, with D perhaps TRBD1 (6 bases). The CDR3 contains 14 residues. The V gene lost 5 bases and the J gene lost 9 bases, with 17 bases spanning the gap. CDR1 SEHNR and CDR2 FQNEAQ come from the germline V gene (reference sequence).